The subject of this entry is one T cell receptor (beta chain). The method was immunoSEQ multiplex PCR; TCRdb's version includes in-frame clones alone and lacks a portion of them. The sample has roughly 35,000 clones; roughly four fifths are singletons. The data belong to a study of OX40 agonist ivuxolimab in advanced cancers. Across the whole study: Patients enrolled in dose escalation were diagnosed with hepatocellular carcinoma, melanoma, renal cell or head and neck cancer.

CDR1 is SGDLS and CDR2 is YYNGEE in the germline V gene. V dropped 2 bases and J dropped 2 bases, with 8 bases sitting between them. The CDR3 consists of 14 residues. Material: CD4+ or CD8+ T cells sorted from blood, obtained in a trial of the OX40 agonist ivuxolimab. The genes are TRBV9 and TRBJ1-3; unclear D gene. This clonotype originated in an adult with an advanced solid tumor such as melanoma, head and neck, liver or kidney cancer. The CDR3 DNA reads as TGTGCCAGCAGCGTTTCGGGGACTGGAAACACCATATATTTT. Amino acid sequence: CASSVSGTGNTIYF.